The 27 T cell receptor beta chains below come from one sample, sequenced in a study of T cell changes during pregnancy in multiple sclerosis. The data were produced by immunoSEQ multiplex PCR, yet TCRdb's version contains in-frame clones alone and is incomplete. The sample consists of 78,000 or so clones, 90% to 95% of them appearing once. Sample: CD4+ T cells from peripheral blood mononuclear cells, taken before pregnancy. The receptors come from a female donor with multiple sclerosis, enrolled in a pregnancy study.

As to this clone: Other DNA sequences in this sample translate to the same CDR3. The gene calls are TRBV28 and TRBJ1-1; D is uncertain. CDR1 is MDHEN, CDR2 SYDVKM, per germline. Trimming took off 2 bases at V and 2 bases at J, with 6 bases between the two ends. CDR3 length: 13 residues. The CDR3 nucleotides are TGTGCCAGCAGTTTACTAGTAAACACTGAAGCTTTCTTT. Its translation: CASSLLVNTEAFF.

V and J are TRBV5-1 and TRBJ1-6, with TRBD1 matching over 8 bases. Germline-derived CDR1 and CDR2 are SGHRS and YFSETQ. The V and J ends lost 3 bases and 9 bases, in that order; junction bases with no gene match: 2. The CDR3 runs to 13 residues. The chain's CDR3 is CASSSDRGSPLHF. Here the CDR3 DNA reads TGCGCCAGCAGCTCCGACAGGGGTTCACCCCTCCACTTT.

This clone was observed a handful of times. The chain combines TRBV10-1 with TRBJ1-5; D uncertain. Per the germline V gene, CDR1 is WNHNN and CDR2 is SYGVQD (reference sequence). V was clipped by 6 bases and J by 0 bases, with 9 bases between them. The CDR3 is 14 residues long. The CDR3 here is CASRREYSNQPQHF. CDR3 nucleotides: TGCGCCAGCAGGCGGGAGTATAGCAATCAGCCCCAGCATTTT.

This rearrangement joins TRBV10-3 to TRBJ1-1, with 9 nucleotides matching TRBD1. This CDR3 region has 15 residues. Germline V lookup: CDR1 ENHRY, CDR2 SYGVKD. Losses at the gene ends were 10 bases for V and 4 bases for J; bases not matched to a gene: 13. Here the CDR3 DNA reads TGTGCCAGCAAACAGGGGGCATGGGTTGGCACTGAAGCTTTCTTT. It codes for CASKQGAWVGTEAFF.

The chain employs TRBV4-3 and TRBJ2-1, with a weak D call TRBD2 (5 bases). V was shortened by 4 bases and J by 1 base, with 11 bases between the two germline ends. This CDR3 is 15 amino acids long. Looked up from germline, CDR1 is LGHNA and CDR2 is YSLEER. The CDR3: CASSLGRSSYNEQFF. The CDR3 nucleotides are TGCGCCAGCAGCCTAGGGAGATCTTCCTACAATGAGCAGTTCTTC.

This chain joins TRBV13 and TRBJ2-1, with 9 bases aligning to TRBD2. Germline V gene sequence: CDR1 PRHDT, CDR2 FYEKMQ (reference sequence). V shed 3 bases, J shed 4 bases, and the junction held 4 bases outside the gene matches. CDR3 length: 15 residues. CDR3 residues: CASSLGAGGYNEQFF. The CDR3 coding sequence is TGTGCCAGCAGCTTGGGAGCGGGAGGATACAATGAGCAGTTCTTC.

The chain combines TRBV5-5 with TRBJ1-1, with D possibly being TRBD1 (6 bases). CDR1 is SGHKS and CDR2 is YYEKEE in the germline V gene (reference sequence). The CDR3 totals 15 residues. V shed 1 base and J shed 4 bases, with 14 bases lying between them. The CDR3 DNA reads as TGTGCCAGCAGCTTGATTTGGGACACGGGCACTGAAGCTTTCTTT. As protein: CASSLIWDTGTEAFF.

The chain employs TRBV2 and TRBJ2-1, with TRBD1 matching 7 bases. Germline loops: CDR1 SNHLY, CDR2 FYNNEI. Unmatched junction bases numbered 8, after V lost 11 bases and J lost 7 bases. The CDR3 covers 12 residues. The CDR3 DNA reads TGTGCCTCCGAACGCAGGGGGAATGAGCAGTTCTTC. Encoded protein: CASERRGNEQFF. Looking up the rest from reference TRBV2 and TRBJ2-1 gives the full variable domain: EPEVTQTPSHQVTQMGQEVILRCVPISNHLYFYWYRQILGQKVEFLVSFYNNEISEKSEIFDDQFSVERPDGSNFTLKIRSTKLEDSAMYFCASERRGNEQFFGPGTRLTVL.

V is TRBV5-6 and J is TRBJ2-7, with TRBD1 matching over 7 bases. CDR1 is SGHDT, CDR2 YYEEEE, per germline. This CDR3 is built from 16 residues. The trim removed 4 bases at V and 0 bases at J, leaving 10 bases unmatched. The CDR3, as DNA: TGTGCCAGCAGCCTGAGCCAGACAGGGAGCTCCTACGAGCAGTACTTC. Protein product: CASSLSQTGSSYEQYF.

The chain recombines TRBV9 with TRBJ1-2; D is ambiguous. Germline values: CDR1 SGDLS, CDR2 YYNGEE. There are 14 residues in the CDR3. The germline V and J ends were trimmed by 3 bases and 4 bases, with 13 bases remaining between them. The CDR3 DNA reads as TGTGCCAGCAGCGCCTCGCTGGCGGGCTATGGCTACACCTTC. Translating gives CASSASLAGYGYTF.

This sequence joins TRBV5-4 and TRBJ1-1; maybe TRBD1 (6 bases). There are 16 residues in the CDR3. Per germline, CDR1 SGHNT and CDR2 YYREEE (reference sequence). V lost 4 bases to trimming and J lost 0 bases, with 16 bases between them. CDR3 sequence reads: CASSGSRTVLNTEAFF. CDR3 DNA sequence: TGTGCCAGCAGCGGGTCCCGGACAGTTCTGAACACTGAAGCTTTCTTT.

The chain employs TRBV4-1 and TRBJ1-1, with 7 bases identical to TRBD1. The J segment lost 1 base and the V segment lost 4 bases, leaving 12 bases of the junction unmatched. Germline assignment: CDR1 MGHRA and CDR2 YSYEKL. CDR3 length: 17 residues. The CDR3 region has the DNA TGCGCCAGCAGCCTCCCGATCAGGGGACAGAAGAACACTGAAGCTTTCTTT. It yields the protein CASSLPIRGQKNTEAFF.

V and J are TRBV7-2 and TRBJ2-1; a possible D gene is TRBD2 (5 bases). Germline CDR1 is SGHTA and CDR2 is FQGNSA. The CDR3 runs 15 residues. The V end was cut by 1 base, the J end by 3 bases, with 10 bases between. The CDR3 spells CASSLVVGIYNEQFF. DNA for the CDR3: TGTGCCAGCAGCTTAGTGGTCGGGATCTACAATGAGCAGTTCTTC.

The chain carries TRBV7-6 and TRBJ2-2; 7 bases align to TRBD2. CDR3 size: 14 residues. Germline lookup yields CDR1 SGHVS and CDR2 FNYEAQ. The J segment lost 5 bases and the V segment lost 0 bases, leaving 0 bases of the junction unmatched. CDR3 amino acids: CASSLASGTGELFF. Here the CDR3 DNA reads TGTGCCAGCAGCTTAGCTAGCGGGACCGGGGAGCTGTTTTTT.

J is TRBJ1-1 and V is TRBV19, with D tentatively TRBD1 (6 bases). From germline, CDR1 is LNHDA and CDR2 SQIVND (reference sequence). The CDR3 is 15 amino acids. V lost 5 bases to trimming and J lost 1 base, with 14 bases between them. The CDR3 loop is CASSGRTESNTEAFF. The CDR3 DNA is TGTGCCAGTAGTGGAAGGACAGAATCGAACACTGAAGCTTTCTTT.

CDR3 sequence: CASSFLRLAGSLAGELFF. The DNA for the CDR3 is TGTGCCAGCAGTTTCCTCCGACTAGCGGGATCGTTAGCCGGGGAGCTGTTTTTT. The chain combines TRBV28 with TRBJ2-2, with 11 positions matching TRBD2. Per germline, CDR1 MDHEN and CDR2 SYDVKM. The CDR3 extends over 18 amino acids. V trimming: 3 bases; J trimming: 6 bases; junction bases outside the gene matches: 12.

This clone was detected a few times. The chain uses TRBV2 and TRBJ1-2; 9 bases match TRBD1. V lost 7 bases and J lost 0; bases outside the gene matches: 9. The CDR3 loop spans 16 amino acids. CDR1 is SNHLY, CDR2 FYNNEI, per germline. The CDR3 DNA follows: TGTGCCAGCACCCGTGACAGGGGGGGATCTAACTATGGCTACACCTTC. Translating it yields CASTRDRGGSNYGYTF.

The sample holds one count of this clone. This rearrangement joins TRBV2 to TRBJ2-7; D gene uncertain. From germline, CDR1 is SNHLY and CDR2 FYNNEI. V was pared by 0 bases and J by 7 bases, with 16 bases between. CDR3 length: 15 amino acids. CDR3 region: CASSEALVRLREQYF. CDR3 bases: TGTGCCAGCAGTGAAGCGCTTGTCCGCCTTCGGGAGCAGTACTTC. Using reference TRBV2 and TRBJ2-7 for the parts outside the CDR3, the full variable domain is EPEVTQTPSHQVTQMGQEVILRCVPISNHLYFYWYRQILGQKVEFLVSFYNNEISEKSEIFDDQFSVERPDGSNFTLKIRSTKLEDSAMYFCASSEALVRLREQYFGPGTRLTVT.

The CDR3 region is CATRRTEDPQPQHF. Written as DNA, the CDR3 is TGTGCCACAAGAAGGACAGAGGACCCCCAGCCCCAGCATTTT. The genes are TRBV19 and TRBJ1-5; tentatively, D is TRBD1 (6 bases). The germline gives CDR1 LNHDA, CDR2 SQIVND (reference sequence). V was clipped by 10 bases and J by 7 bases, with 20 bases between them. This CDR3 is built from 14 residues.

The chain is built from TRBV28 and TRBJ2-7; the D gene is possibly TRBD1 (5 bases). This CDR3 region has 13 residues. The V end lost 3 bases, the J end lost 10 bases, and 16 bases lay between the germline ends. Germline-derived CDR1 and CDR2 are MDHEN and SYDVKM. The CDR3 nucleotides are TGTGCCAGCAGTTTGGGCAGGGATTGGCCCCAGTACTTC. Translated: CASSLGRDWPQYF. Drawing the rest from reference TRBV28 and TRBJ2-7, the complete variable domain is DVKVTQSSRYLVKRTGEKVFLECVQDMDHENMFWYRQDPGLGLRLIYFSYDVKMKEKGDIPEGYSVSREKKERFSLILESASTNQTSMYLCASSLGRDWPQYFGPGTRLTVT.

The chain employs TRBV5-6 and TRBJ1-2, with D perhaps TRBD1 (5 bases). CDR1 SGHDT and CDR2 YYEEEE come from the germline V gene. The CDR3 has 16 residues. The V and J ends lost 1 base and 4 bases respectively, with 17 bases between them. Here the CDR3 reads CASSLRQGDYGYGYTF. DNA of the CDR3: TGTGCCAGCAGCTTGCGGCAGGGCGATTATGGCTATGGCTACACCTTC.

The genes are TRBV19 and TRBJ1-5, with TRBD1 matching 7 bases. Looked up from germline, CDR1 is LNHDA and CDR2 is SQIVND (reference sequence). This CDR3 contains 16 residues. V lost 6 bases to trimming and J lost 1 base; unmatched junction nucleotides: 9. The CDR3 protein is CASRSRGASSNQPQHF. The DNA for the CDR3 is TGTGCCAGTAGATCCAGGGGGGCTTCAAGCAATCAGCCCCAGCATTTT.

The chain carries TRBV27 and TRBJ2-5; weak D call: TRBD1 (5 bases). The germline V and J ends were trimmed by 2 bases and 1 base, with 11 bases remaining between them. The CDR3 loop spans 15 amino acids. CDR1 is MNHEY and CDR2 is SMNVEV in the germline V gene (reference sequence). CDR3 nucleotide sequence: TGTGCCAGCAGTTTAAGGTGGGGCGGCCAAGAGACCCAGTACTTC. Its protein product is CASSLRWGGQETQYF.

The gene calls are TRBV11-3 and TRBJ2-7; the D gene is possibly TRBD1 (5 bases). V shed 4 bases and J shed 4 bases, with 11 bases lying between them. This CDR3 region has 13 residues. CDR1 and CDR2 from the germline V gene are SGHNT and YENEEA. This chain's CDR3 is CASSSREGYEQYF. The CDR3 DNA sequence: TGTGCCAGCAGCTCCAGGGAAGGGTACGAGCAGTACTTC.

The CDR3 DNA sequence: TGTGCTAGTGGTTTGGTATTAGGGGGGGCTAGTCAGCCCCAGCATTTT. Protein product: CASGLVLGGASQPQHF. V and J are TRBV12-5 and TRBJ1-5, with D possibly TRBD1 on 6 matching bases. The CDR3 consists of 16 residues. CDR1 and CDR2 (germline): LGHNT, FRNRAP. Trimming cost V 0 bases and J 6 bases, with 15 bases left between them.

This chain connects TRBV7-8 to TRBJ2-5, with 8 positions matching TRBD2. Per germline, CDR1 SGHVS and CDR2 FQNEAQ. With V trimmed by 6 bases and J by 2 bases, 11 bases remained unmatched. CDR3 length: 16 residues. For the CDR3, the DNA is TGTGCCAGCAGGGCCTTGCGGGGGGCTTTACAAGAGACCCAGTACTTC. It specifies CASRALRGALQETQYF. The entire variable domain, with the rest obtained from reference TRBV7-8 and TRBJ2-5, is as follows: GAGVSQSPRYKVAKRGQDVALRCDPISGHVSLFWYQQALGQGPEFLTYFQNEAQLDKSGLPSDRFFAERPEGSVSTLKIQRTQQEDSAVYLCASRALRGALQETQYFGPGTRLLVL.

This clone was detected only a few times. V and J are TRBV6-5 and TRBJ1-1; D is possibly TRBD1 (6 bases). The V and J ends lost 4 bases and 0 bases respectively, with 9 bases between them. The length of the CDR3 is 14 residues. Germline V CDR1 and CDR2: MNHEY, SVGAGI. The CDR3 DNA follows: TGTGCCAGCAGTTTCGGACAGCTGAACACTGAAGCTTTCTTT. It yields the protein CASSFGQLNTEAFF.